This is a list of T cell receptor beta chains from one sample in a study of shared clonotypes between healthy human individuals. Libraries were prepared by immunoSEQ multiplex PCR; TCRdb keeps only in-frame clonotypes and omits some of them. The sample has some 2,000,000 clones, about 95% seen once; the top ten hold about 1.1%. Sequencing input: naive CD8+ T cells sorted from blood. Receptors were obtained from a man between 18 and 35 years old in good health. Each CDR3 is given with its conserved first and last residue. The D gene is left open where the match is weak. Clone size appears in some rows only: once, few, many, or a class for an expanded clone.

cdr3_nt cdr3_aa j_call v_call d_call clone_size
TGTGCCAGCATGGGACTGAGCACAGATACGCAGTATTTT CASMGLSTDTQYF TRBJ2-3 TRBV6-6 - -
TGTGCCAGCAGCATCTGGGGGAACGAGCAGTACTTC CASSIWGNEQYF TRBJ2-7 TRBV21-1 - -
TGTGCCAGCAGCTCTACTAGCGATCTCGTTACGCAGTATTTT CASSSTSDLVTQYF TRBJ2-3 TRBV11-1 TRBD2 -
TGTGCCAGTAGAGACAGGGATTCCTATAATTCACCCCTCCACTTT CASRDRDSYNSPLHF TRBJ1-6 TRBV19 TRBD1 -
TGTGCCAGCAGTGTTTGGGGTGGAGAAAAACTGTTTTTT CASSVWGGEKLFF TRBJ1-4 TRBV2 - -
TGCGCCAGCAGCTTGGCAGGGGGCGCGTACAATGAGCAGTTCTTC CASSLAGGAYNEQFF TRBJ2-1 TRBV5-1 TRBD1 -
TGTGCCAGCAGCCGGGAGGGGTTCGAGGAGACCCAGTACTTC CASSREGFEETQYF TRBJ2-5 TRBV7-3 TRBD2 -
TGTGCCAGCAGTTCCACAGGGGTAAGGGAGCTGTTTTTT CASSSTGVRELFF TRBJ2-2 TRBV28 TRBD1 -
TGTGCCAGCAGTATAGGGGTCACTGAAGCTTTCTTT CASSIGVTEAFF TRBJ1-1 TRBV25-1 - few
TGTGCCAGCAGCGATCTGTCAGGGCCCAATCAGCCCCAGCATTTT CASSDLSGPNQPQHF TRBJ1-5 TRBV28 - -
TGTGCCAGCAGCTTGGAAGAAGGTGGGACTGAAGCTTTCTTT CASSLEEGGTEAFF TRBJ1-1 TRBV5-7 - -